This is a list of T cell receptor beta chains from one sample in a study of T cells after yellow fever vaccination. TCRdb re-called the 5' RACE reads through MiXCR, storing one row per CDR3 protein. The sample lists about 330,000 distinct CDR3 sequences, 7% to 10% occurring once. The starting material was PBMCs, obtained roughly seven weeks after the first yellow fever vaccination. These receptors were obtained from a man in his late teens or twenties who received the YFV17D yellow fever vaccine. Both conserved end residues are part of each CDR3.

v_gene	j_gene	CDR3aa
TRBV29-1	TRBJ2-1	CSVGSNEQFF
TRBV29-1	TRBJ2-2	CSVTQGASRAGELFF
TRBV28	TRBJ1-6	CASSQGQVGSPLHF
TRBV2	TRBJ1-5	CASGDRGLGPQHF
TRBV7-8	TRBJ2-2	CASSSQSNTGELFF
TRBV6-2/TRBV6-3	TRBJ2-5	CASSRSGRSYWETQYF
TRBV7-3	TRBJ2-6	CASSLMAISSGANVLTF
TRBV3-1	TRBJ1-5	CASSQEGFYQPQHF
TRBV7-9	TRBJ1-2	CASSSGQGIGYTF
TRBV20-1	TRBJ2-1	CSARAAGTLYNEQFF
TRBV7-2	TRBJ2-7	CASSLNGLGSGEQYF
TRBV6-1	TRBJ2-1	CASSEEGYSYDEQFF
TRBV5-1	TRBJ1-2	CASSTDTNYGYTF
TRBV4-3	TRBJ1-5	CASSQEREGHQPQHF
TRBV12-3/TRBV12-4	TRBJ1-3	CASTNGNTIYF
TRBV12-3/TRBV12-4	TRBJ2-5	CASSLRTGRGQETQYF
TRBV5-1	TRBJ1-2	CASSLQRGGGYTF
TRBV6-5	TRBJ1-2	CASKLLVDRGPKNYGYTF
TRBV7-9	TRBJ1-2	CASSFYRGGGYTF
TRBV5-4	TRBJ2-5	CASRFAGSETQYF
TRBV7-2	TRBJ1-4	CASSLRQLKLFF
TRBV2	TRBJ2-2	CAGRRGWTGELFF
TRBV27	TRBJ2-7	CASREDPTYEQYF
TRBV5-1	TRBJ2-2	CASSLIPGLTNTGELFF
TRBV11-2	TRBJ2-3	CASSLEVGGSTDTQYF
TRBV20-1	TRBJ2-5	CSAIAGTTQETQYF
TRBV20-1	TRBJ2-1	CSARGGGPRGNEQFF